This T cell receptor (beta chain) derives from a study of Ad26.COV2.S vaccination and SARS-CoV-2 variants. At the level of the study: As a participant in COV1001, the donor was in the Ad26.COV2.S trial arm. Study-wide findings and caveats: Responses of T cells in total may have been underestimated by the TCR breadth and depth analyses. Participants given vaccine showed non-spike TCR breadth similar to that of placebo recipients.

The CDR3 consists of 13 residues. Germline CDR1 is MNHNY and CDR2 is SVGAGI (reference sequence). V was shortened by 6 bases and J by 5 bases, with 11 bases between the two germline ends. Profiling relied on immunoSEQ multiplex PCR, and the TCRdb table lists in-frame clones only, not all of them. The sample yields some 250,000 clones, around nine tenths seen once. As concerns this clone: Its antigen remains unidentified.

Treatment defined: around 19 received Ad26.COV2.S at low or high dose, single or two shots; 5 received placebo; per-sample allocation not given. Sampling happened 63 days after the first vaccine or placebo injection. J is TRBJ1-5 and V is TRBV6-6; D is unclear. Sequencing used peripheral blood, obtained in a trial of Ad26.COV2.S vaccine versus placebo. The clonotype was recovered from a person aged 18-60 years who received the Ad26.COV2.S COVID-19 vaccine or a placebo. The CDR3 DNA reads TGTGCCAGCAGCCCCGTGGCGTATCAGCCCCAGCATTTT. Protein product: CASSPVAYQPQHF.